This T cell receptor beta chain was found in a study of CD8 T cells in ankylosing spondylitis. Notes on the study in general: The study identified a TCR beta motif of roughly eight highly homologous variants that appeared characteristic of ankylosing spondylitis blood. Several of the motif variants were reported before in synovial fluid and blood from reactive arthritis.

The V gene end was trimmed by 5 bases and the J gene end by 10 bases; junction bases not matched to a gene: 10. This CDR3 spans 14 amino acids. CDR1 and CDR2 from the germline V gene are SGHRS and YFSETQ. TCRdb used MiXCR to reprocess the 5' RACE reads, holding one entry per CDR3 protein. The sample has hundreds of thousands of distinct CDR3 sequences; roughly 26% are singletons. About this clonotype: The antigen is undetermined.

J is TRBJ1-4 and V is TRBV5-1, with TRBD1 matching over 8 bases. The source of this sequence is a male donor with ankylosing spondylitis. The sample comprised blood, either unsorted or a sorted T cell fraction (not recorded which). Here the CDR3 reads CASSRDRPLGKLFF. The CDR3 bases are TGCGCCAGCAGTCGGGACAGGCCACTGGGAAAACTGTTTTTT.